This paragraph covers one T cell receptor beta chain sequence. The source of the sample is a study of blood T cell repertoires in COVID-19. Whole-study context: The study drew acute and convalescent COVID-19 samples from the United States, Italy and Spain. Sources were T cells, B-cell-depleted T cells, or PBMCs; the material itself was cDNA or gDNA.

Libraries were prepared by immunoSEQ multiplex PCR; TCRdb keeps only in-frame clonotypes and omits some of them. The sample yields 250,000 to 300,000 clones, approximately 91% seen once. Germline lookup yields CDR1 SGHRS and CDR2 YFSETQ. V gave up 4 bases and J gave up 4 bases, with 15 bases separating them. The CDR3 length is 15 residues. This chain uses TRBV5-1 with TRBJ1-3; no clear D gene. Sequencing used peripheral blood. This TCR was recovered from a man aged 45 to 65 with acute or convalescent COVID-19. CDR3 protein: CASSQEGAAGNTIYF. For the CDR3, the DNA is TGCGCCAGCAGCCAAGAGGGCGCAGCCGGAAACACCATATATTTT.